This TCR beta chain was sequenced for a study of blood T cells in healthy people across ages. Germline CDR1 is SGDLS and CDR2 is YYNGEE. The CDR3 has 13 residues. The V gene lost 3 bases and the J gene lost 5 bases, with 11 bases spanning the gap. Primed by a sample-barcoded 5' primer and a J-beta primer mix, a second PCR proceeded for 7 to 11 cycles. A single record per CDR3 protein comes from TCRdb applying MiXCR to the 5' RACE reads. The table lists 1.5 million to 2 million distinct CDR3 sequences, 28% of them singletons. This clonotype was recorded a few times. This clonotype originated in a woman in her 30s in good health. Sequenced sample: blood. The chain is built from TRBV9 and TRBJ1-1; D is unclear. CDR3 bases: TGTGCCAGCAGCGCTAGGACCGGTACTGAAGCTTTCTTT. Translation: CASSARTGTEAFF.